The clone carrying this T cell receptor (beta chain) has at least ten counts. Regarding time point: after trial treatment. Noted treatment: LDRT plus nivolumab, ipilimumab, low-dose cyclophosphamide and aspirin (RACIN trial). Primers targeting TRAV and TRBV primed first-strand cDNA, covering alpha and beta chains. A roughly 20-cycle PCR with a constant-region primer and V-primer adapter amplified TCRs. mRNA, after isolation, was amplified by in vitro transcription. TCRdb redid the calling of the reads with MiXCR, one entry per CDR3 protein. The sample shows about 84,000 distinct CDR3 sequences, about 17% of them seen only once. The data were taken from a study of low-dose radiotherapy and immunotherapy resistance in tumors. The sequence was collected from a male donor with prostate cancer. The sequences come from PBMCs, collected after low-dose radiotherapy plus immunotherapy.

The CDR3 sequence: CASSFTGGRADTQYF. The CDR3 DNA reads TGTGCCAGCAGCTTCACCGGAGGCAGGGCAGATACGCAGTATTTT. This chain uses TRBV7-2 with TRBJ2-3, with D possibly called TRBD1 or TRBD2 (5 bases each). CDR1 is SGHTA, CDR2 FQGNSA, per germline. There are 15 residues in the CDR3. V shed 3 bases and J shed 4 bases, with 14 bases lying between them.